A selection of T cell receptor beta chains follows, all from one sample in a study of T cell repertoires in cytomegalovirus infection. Using its own MiXCR run on the reads, TCRdb lists one record per CDR3 protein. This sample has about 180,000 distinct CDR3 sequences; approximately 14% occur once, and the top ten carry 25% to 30%. The specimen sequenced was PBMCs. The receptors come from a human donor in good health (CMV status not recorded). Some clones in this sample may be carry-over from other donors' samples. The CDR3 runs from the conserved cysteine through the conserved F or W. A D gene is named only where the DNA matches it firmly. Size is omitted from some rows. Given values are once, few, many or a class for expanded clones.

>TRBD2|TRBJ2-7|many|TRBV7-2
TGTGCCAGCAGCTACCGACTAGCGGGAGCCTCCGAGCAGTACTTC
CASSYRLAGASEQYF
>NA|TRBJ2-2|NA|TRBV19
TGTGCCAGTAGTATAGAGTTCACCGGGGAGCTGTTTTTT
CASSIEFTGELFF
>TRBD2|TRBJ2-5|few|TRBV7-2
TGTGCCAGCAGCCCCACTAGCGGGAGCTTAGAAGAGACCCAGTACTTC
CASSPTSGSLEETQYF
>NA|TRBJ2-7|many|TRBV28
TGTGCCAGCAGTTGGCCCCGGACACTCTTAGAGGAGCAGTACTTC
CASSWPRTLLEEQYF
>NA|TRBJ1-5|many|TRBV6-2/TRBV6-3
TGTGCCAGCGGACAGAATCAGCCCCAGCATTTT
CASGQNQPQHF
>TRBD2|TRBJ2-1|NA|TRBV3-1
TGTGCCAGCAGCCAAATCCGACTAGCGGGAGTTGGCTACAATGAGCAGTTCTTC
CASSQIRLAGVGYNEQFF
>NA|TRBJ2-7|many|TRBV12-3/TRBV12-4
TGTGCCAGCAGTTTGGTGACAGGCGGCCGCGAGCAGTACTTC
CASSLVTGGREQYF
>NA|TRBJ1-2|few|TRBV10-3
TGTGCCATCAGTGAGTCCCTTAACTATGGCTACACCTTC
CAISESLNYGYTF
>NA|TRBJ1-5|few|TRBV7-9
TGTGCCAGCAGCCCAGAGGGCCAGCCCCAGCATTTT
CASSPEGQPQHF
>NA|TRBJ1-1|few|TRBV5-1
TGCGCCAGCAGCAACAAGGCCGAAGCTGAAGCTTTCTTT
CASSNKAEAEAFF
>TRBD1|TRBJ2-7|NA|TRBV28
TGTGCCAGCAGTTTTGTGGGACAGGGCTCCTACGAGCAGTACTTC
CASSFVGQGSYEQYF
>NA|TRBJ1-1|NA|TRBV27
TGTGCCAGCAGTTCAATCGGGGGGCGGGAGAACACTGAAGCTTTCTTT
CASSSIGGRENTEAFF
>TRBD2|TRBJ2-7|few|TRBV12-3/TRBV12-4
TGTGCCAGCAGTTTAGGCGGGAGGGCCGATGAGCAGTACTTC
CASSLGGRADEQYF
>TRBD1|TRBJ1-2|NA|TRBV15
TGTGCCACCAGCCAAGATGACAGGGGGAGAACTATGGGCTACACCTTC
CATSQDDRGRTMGYTF
>NA|TRBJ1-1|NA|TRBV27
TGTGCCAGCAGTTTTAAGGGGCCCTCTGAAGCTTTCTTT
CASSFKGPSEAFF
>NA|TRBJ2-5|few|TRBV12-3/TRBV12-4
TGTGCCAGCAGTTTGAGGAGAAGGCAAGAGACCCAGTACTTC
CASSLRRRQETQYF
>TRBD1|TRBJ2-3|few|TRBV15
TGTGCCACCAGCCTCGGACAGGGGGCCACAGATACGCAGTATTTT
CATSLGQGATDTQYF
>NA|TRBJ1-1|NA|TRBV29-1
TGCAGCGTTGTATCCGTTCGAGGGAACACTGAAGCTTTCTTT
CSVVSVRGNTEAFF
>NA|TRBJ1-2|few|TRBV20-1
TGCAGTGCTAAGGTGACGATGGAGGTCACCTTC
CSAKVTMEVTF
>NA|TRBJ1-4|many|TRBV6-5
TGTGCCAGCAGGGCGGCTTCAAATGAAAAACTGTTTTTT
CASRAASNEKLFF
>TRBD1|TRBJ1-2|NA|TRBV5-8
TGTGCCAGCAGTCCCTGGGGGACAGTGGATGGTGGCTACACCTTC
CASSPWGTVDGGYTF
>NA|TRBJ2-5|many|TRBV7-2
TGTGCCAGCAGCGAAAGGAGGGTCGCACAAGAGACCCAGTACTTC
CASSERRVAQETQYF
>TRBD1|TRBJ2-7|NA|TRBV23-1
TGCGCCAGCAGTCTGCACAACTACCGGGACAGGGAGGCCTTCGCCTACGAGCAGTACTTC
CASSLHNYRDREAFAYEQYF
>NA|TRBJ1-2|many|TRBV11-2
TGTGCCAGCAGCTTAGGGGCAGGGGCCGGCTACACCTTC
CASSLGAGAGYTF
>NA|TRBJ2-7|many|TRBV12-3/TRBV12-4
TGTGCCAGCAGCCCCGCCGCCTACGAGCAGTACTTC
CASSPAAYEQYF
>NA|TRBJ2-2|NA|TRBV7-3
TGTGCCAGCAGGGATGGGGGTAACACCGGGGAGCTGTTTTTT
CASRDGGNTGELFF
>NA|TRBJ2-7|few|TRBV7-2
TGTGCCAGCAGCTTAGCGGTTCTCAGAGGCGAGCAGTACTTC
CASSLAVLRGEQYF
>TRBD2|TRBJ2-3|many|TRBV7-2
TGTGCCAGCAGCTTAGCGCGGCTAGCGGGAGCAGATACGCAGTATTTT
CASSLARLAGADTQYF
>NA|TRBJ1-3|few|TRBV3-1
TGTGCCAGCAGCTACACAGGGCCTGGAAACACCATATATTTT
CASSYTGPGNTIYF
>NA|TRBJ2-7|many|TRBV7-2
TGTGCCAGCAGCCGGCGTGGACTCCCGAGCTCCTACGAGCAGTACTTC
CASSRRGLPSSYEQYF
>NA|TRBJ1-3|many|TRBV7-9
TGTGCCAGCAGCTTATCGGCGGCAAACACCATATATTTT
CASSLSAANTIYF
>NA|TRBJ1-2|NA|TRBV5-6
TGTGCCAGCAGCGATCGGGACCAGTATGGCTACACCTTC
CASSDRDQYGYTF
>NA|TRBJ2-5|many|TRBV7-9
TGTGCCAGCTTGGGGGAGCGGAGAGAAGAGACCCAGTACTTC
CASLGERREETQYF
>NA|TRBJ1-1|few|TRBV12-3/TRBV12-4
TGTGCCAGCAGTCAAAGGGCTTCGAACACTGAAGCTTTCTTT
CASSQRASNTEAFF
>TRBD1|TRBJ1-2|few|TRBV7-3
TGTGCCAGCAGCCCGGACAGGGACTATGGCTACACCTTC
CASSPDRDYGYTF
>NA|TRBJ1-1|few|TRBV28
TGTGCCAGCAGGGTCGGGGGGCTGGTGAACACTGAAGCTTTCTTT
CASRVGGLVNTEAFF
>NA|TRBJ1-5|NA|TRBV7-6
TGTGCCAGCAGCACCTCGACAGGTACGGCTAGGCCCCAGCATTTT
CASSTSTGTARPQHF
>NA|TRBJ1-1|few|TRBV7-3
TGTGCCAGCAGCGCTAGTCGGAACACTGAAGCTTTCTTT
CASSASRNTEAFF
>NA|TRBJ2-1|many|TRBV6-1
TGTGCCAGCAGGAAGGTTAGCGGTGCCTACAATGAGCAGTTCTTC
CASRKVSGAYNEQFF
>NA|TRBJ1-1|NA|TRBV6-2/TRBV6-3
TGTGCCAGCAGTTACTCCAGGGAGGCCAAGGAAATAACTGAAGCTTTCTTT
CASSYSREAKEITEAFF
>NA|TRBJ1-1|NA|TRBV5-5
TGTGCCAGCAGGGAGAGGGAGAACACTGAAGCTTTCTTT
CASRERENTEAFF
>TRBD1|TRBJ2-2|NA|TRBV5-1
TGCGCCAGCAGCTTGGAAGGGGGCGGCACCGGGGAGCTGTTTTTT
CASSLEGGGTGELFF
>NA|TRBJ1-5|many|TRBV7-6
TGTGCCAGCAGCTTATCGCCCGGAGACAATCAGCCCCAGCATTTT
CASSLSPGDNQPQHF
>NA|TRBJ2-1|NA|TRBV11-2
TGTGCCAGCAGCTTAGATGGTTGGCTAAATGAGCAGTTCTTC
CASSLDGWLNEQFF
>NA|TRBJ2-5|many|TRBV28
TGTGCCAGCAGTTTATTCAGGGTAGAGACCCAGTACTTC
CASSLFRVETQYF
>TRBD2|TRBJ2-7|NA|TRBV20-1
TGCAGTGCTCGAGAACTAGCGGGGAGCTCCTACGAGCAGTACTTC
CSARELAGSSYEQYF
>NA|TRBJ1-1|many|TRBV7-8
TGTGCCAGCAGCTTAGCATTGGGGCGGAACACTGAAGCTTTCTTT
CASSLALGRNTEAFF
>NA|TRBJ1-3|many|TRBV29-1
TGCAGCGTTAGGATAGCGAACACCATATATTTT
CSVRIANTIYF